Each of the 24 T cell receptor beta chains below was sequenced from the same sample in a study of blood T cell repertoires in COVID-19. Repertoires were generated with immunoSEQ multiplex PCR, while TCRdb's copy carries only in-frame clones and drops some. Of some 62,000 clones listed, more than 80% were seen once; the top ten hold 1% to 1.5%. The sequencing input was peripheral blood. Every receptor here comes from a woman of 80 years or more with acute or convalescent COVID-19.

The chain combines TRBV30 with TRBJ2-5; 7 positions match TRBD2. The V and J ends lost 0 bases and 9 bases, in that order; junction bases with no gene match: 4. This CDR3 spans 12 amino acids. Germline assignment: CDR1 GTSNPN and CDR2 SVGIG (reference sequence). DNA of the CDR3: TGTGCCTGGAGTGTATTGGGGGGGTCCCAGTACTTC. Protein sequence: CAWSVLGGSQYF.

This chain links TRBV6-6 with TRBJ1-2; tentatively, D is TRBD1 (5 bases). Trimming took off 5 bases at V and 1 base at J, with 20 bases between the two ends. CDR1 is MNHNY, CDR2 SVGAGI, per germline (reference sequence). The CDR3 has 17 residues. The CDR3 nucleotides are TGTGCCAGCAGTCAAACGTCCTCAGGGTTTGGTAACTATGGCTACACCTTC. It specifies CASSQTSSGFGNYGYTF.

A single count supports this clone. The genes are TRBV7-9 and TRBJ2-5; D remains unclear. CDR3 length equals 15 residues. CDR1 is SEHNR and CDR2 is FQNEAQ in the germline V gene (reference sequence). The V gene lost 4 bases and the J gene lost 3 bases, with 15 bases spanning the gap. This CDR3 reads CASSSLAFGEETQYF. The DNA of the CDR3 is TGTGCCAGCAGCTCCCTGGCCTTCGGAGAAGAGACCCAGTACTTC. Together with reference TRBV7-9 and TRBJ2-5, the CDR3 gives the full variable domain: DTGVSQNPRHKITKRGQNVTFRCDPISEHNRLYWYRQTLGQGPEFLTYFQNEAQLEKSRLLSDRFSAERPKGSFSTLEIQRTEQGDSAMYLCASSSLAFGEETQYFGPGTRLLVL.

This chain uses TRBV28 with TRBJ2-6; D is possibly TRBD2 (5 bases). The CDR3 totals 17 residues. The V gene's germline CDR1 is MDHEN and CDR2 SYDVKM. Trimming removed 5 bases at V and 0 bases at J, with 14 bases between. The CDR3, as DNA: TGTGCCAGCAGTCCAAGTTTAGGGAGCTCTGGGGCCAACGTCCTGACTTTC. It yields the protein CASSPSLGSSGANVLTF.

The chain couples TRBV14 to TRBJ2-5; D ambiguous. Looked up from germline, CDR1 is SGHDN and CDR2 is FVKESK. The V and J ends lost 4 bases and 2 bases respectively, with 14 bases between them. CDR3 length equals 15 residues. As DNA, the CDR3 is TGTGCCAGCAGCCCATTTCGCGCTAAACAAGAGACCCAGTACTTC. Amino acids: CASSPFRAKQETQYF.

CDR3 loop: CASSLGGSAGGTYEQYF. The DNA of the CDR3 is TGTGCCAGCAGCTTGGGTGGTTCGGCAGGGGGTACCTACGAGCAGTACTTC. The chain employs TRBV5-4 and TRBJ2-7; 7 positions agree with TRBD1. Germline V gene data show CDR1 as SGHNT and CDR2 as YYREEE (reference sequence). The CDR3 extends over 17 amino acids. After removal of 0 bases from V and 2 bases from J, the junction contained 11 bases not matched to a gene.

The chain recombines TRBV19 with TRBJ2-7; weak D call: TRBD2 (6 bases). The CDR3 has 15 amino acids. Trimming pared 3 bases from V and 1 base from J, leaving 13 bases between. Germline lookup yields CDR1 LNHDA and CDR2 SQIVND (reference sequence). CDR3 DNA: TGTGCCAGTAGTATCTCGGTAGCGGCGTCCTACGAGCAGTACTTC. It is translated as CASSISVAASYEQYF.

The chain joins TRBV12-3 or TRBV12-4 to TRBJ2-1; 8 nucleotides line up with TRBD2. The CDR3 totals 13 residues. V was clipped by 8 bases and J by 4 bases; unmatched bases: 4. The CDR3 nucleotides read TGTGCCAGCGCGGGACTAGAATACAATGAGCAGTTCTTC. As protein: CASAGLEYNEQFF.

The chain couples TRBV5-5 to TRBJ1-5; weak D call: TRBD1 (6 bases). There are 15 residues in the CDR3. The V gene's germline CDR1 is SGHKS and CDR2 YYEKEE (reference sequence). V lost 4 bases and J 0 bases, leaving 11 bases between the germline ends. The CDR3 loop is CASSARGASNQPQHF. CDR3 nucleotide sequence: TGTGCCAGCAGCGCCCGGGGGGCTAGCAATCAGCCCCAGCATTTT.

The chain employs TRBV7-6 and TRBJ1-4; 10 positions match TRBD1. Germline V lookup: CDR1 SGHVS, CDR2 FNYEAQ. This CDR3 comprises 15 residues. Unmatched junction bases numbered 6, after V lost 4 bases and J lost 7 bases. CDR3 region: CASSSTGGPGEKLFF. The CDR3 DNA follows: TGTGCCAGCAGCTCGACAGGGGGCCCAGGTGAAAAACTGTTTTTT.

This clone was picked up a small number of times. The rearrangement links TRBV28 to TRBJ1-1, with a possible D match to TRBD1 (5 bases). The CDR3 spans 14 residues. CDR1 is MDHEN and CDR2 is SYDVKM in the germline V gene. The ends were cut back, 8 bases at V and 6 bases at J, with 19 bases in the middle. Here the CDR3 reads CASYPAGGVAEAFF. CDR3 DNA sequence: TGTGCCAGCTACCCAGCTGGGGGGGTAGCTGAAGCTTTCTTT.

CDR3 coding DNA: TGTGCCAGCAGCGTGACAGGGGCACACGAGCAGTACTTC. This codes for CASSVTGAHEQYF. The rearrangement joins TRBV5-4 to TRBJ2-7; TRBD1 matches at 8 bases. The length of the CDR3 is 13 residues. V lost 4 bases and J lost 5; bases outside the gene matches: 5. Germline CDR1 reads SGHNT; CDR2 reads YYREEE (reference sequence).

The chain couples TRBV14 to TRBJ2-7; a weak D match, TRBD1 (6 bases). Between the trimmed V and J ends, which lost 1 base and 6 bases, there was a span of 19 bases. Germline-derived CDR1 and CDR2 are SGHDN and FVKESK. The CDR3 totals 16 residues. The CDR3 here is CASSQGNPGVKSEQYF. CDR3 DNA sequence: TGTGCCAGCAGCCAAGGAAATCCAGGGGTCAAGTCCGAGCAGTACTTC.

By proportion, this clone is medium-sized (0.01 to 0.1%). This sequence joins TRBV5-1 and TRBJ2-1; TRBD1 aligns across 7 bases. This CDR3 has 15 residues. The V and J ends lost 5 bases and 4 bases, in that order; junction bases with no gene match: 9. CDR1 SGHRS and CDR2 YFSETQ come from the germline V gene. CDR3 nucleotide sequence: TGCGCCAGCAGGTTCGGGACAGAAGTTTACAATGAGCAGTTCTTC. Translated: CASRFGTEVYNEQFF.

CDR3 residues: CATSRYDGGRNGYTF. The CDR3 nucleotides are TGTGCCACCAGCAGATACGACGGGGGAAGAAATGGCTACACCTTC. The chain has TRBV15 and TRBJ1-2, with a tentative D call TRBD1 (5 bases). Trimming cost V 2 bases and J 6 bases, with 16 bases left between them. The CDR3 runs 15 residues. Looked up from germline, CDR1 is LNHNV and CDR2 is YYDKDF (reference sequence).

The chain combines TRBV5-5 with TRBJ2-7, with D perhaps TRBD1 (6 bases). The CDR3 has 12 amino acids. CDR1 is SGHKS, CDR2 YYEKEE, per germline (reference sequence). V was pared by 3 bases and J by 4 bases, with 8 bases between. The CDR3 DNA follows: TGTGCCAGCAGCTCCCAGGGGTACGAGCAGTACTTC. Translated: CASSSQGYEQYF.

The chain has TRBV2 and TRBJ2-7; 13 positions agree with TRBD2. In germline, CDR1 is SNHLY, CDR2 FYNNEI. There are 14 residues in the CDR3. The junction had 3 bases not matched to a gene; V was cut back by 7 bases and J by 3 bases. This chain's CDR3 is CASKGLAGVYEQYF. CDR3 in DNA: TGTGCCAGCAAAGGACTAGCGGGAGTCTACGAGCAGTACTTC.

The gene calls are TRBV14 and TRBJ2-1; 7 nucleotides match TRBD2. The CDR3 extends over 16 amino acids. J gave up 9 bases and V 4 bases, and 15 bases lay outside the gene matches. CDR1 SGHDN and CDR2 FVKESK come from the germline V gene. CDR3 sequence: CASSPTGLPSILEQFF. The DNA of the CDR3 is TGTGCCAGCAGCCCGACGGGACTACCTTCGATACTTGAGCAGTTCTTC.

The chain has TRBV28 and TRBJ1-2; D remains unclear. The germline V gene encodes CDR1 MDHEN and CDR2 SYDVKM. The CDR3 spans 13 residues. The V gene lost 6 bases and the J gene lost 4 bases, with 12 bases spanning the gap. Here the CDR3 DNA reads TGTGCCAGCAGCCCCGCTACTCCCTATGGCTACACCTTC. Encoded protein: CASSPATPYGYTF.

The chain combines TRBV18 with TRBJ2-2; a weak D match, TRBD2 (6 bases). The V and J ends lost 1 base and 4 bases respectively, with 13 bases between them. This CDR3 contains 16 residues. CDR1 KGHSH and CDR2 LQKENI come from the germline V gene. DNA of the CDR3: TGTGCCAGCTCACCACGGTTTGGAGCGGGCACCGGGGAGCTGTTTTTT. The encoded protein is CASSPRFGAGTGELFF.

This clone was recorded a few times. The chain links TRBV11-1 to TRBJ2-7; D gene ambiguous. The CDR3 is 15 residues long. Trimming stripped 2 bases from V and 0 bases from J, with 11 bases between. The germline gives CDR1 SGHAT, CDR2 FQDESV (reference sequence). CDR3 residues: CASSLYYSPSYEQYF. The CDR3 DNA reads as TGTGCCAGCAGCTTATATTACAGCCCCTCCTACGAGCAGTACTTC.

The CDR3 is CASSQGLAGMNEQYF. The DNA for the CDR3 is TGTGCCAGCTCACAAGGACTAGCGGGAATGAACGAGCAGTACTTC. J is TRBJ2-7 and V is TRBV18; 12 positions agree with TRBD2. V lost 4 bases to trimming and J lost 5 bases; unmatched junction nucleotides: 6. The CDR3 totals 15 residues. Germline CDR1 is KGHSH and CDR2 is LQKENI.

This chain links TRBV6-2 or TRBV6-3 with TRBJ2-7; D might be TRBD1 (6 bases). This CDR3 is built from 16 residues. The V gene's germline CDR1 is MNHEY and CDR2 SVGEGT. Trimming took off 6 bases at V and 2 bases at J, with 20 bases between the two ends. The CDR3 protein is CASSYIPGHEPYEQYF. In DNA, the CDR3 is TGTGCCAGCAGCTATATTCCGGGACATGAACCCTACGAGCAGTACTTC.

This clone was picked up one time. The rearrangement uses TRBV27 and TRBJ1-4; tentative D call: TRBD1 (6 bases). The CDR3 runs 13 residues. Trimming removed 5 bases from V and 8 bases from J, with 12 bases in between. Per germline, CDR1 MNHEY and CDR2 SMNVEV (reference sequence). CDR3 sequence: CASSPPGVEKLFF. CDR3 DNA sequence: TGTGCCAGCAGTCCCCCAGGGGTAGAAAAACTGTTTTTT.